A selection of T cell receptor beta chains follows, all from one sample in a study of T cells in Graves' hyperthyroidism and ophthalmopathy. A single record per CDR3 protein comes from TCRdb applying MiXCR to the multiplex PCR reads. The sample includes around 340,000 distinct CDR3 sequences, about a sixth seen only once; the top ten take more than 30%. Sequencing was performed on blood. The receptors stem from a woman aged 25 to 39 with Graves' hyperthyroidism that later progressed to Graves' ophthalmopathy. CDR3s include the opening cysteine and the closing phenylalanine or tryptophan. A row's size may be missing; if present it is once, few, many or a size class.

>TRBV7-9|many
CASGKPGPWSGEQYF
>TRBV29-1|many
CSVELDGNYGYTF
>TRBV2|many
CASGGVQGRAGELFF
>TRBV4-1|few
CASSQGEQNTDTQYF
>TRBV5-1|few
CASSLAGPGNSNQPQHF
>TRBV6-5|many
CASSYSYESEKLFF
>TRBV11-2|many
CASSPPGEHGYTF
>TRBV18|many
CASSPGQGVLTDTQYF
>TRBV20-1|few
CSADPDGTGNTIYF
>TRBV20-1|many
CSAEDRGFVNEQFF
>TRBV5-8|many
CASSLRPSGAYEQFF
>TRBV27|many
CASSLAGGGGETQYF
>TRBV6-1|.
CASGSERYTEAFF
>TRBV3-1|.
CASSKGLAGDYSNEQFF
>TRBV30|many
CAWSAKGLAGYEQYF
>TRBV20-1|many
CTPLLGGSTDTQYF
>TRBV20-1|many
CSASSGSGNTDTQYF
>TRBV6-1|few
CASSHGTDNEQFF
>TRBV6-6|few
CASSYRMTLDTGELFF
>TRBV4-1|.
CASSQDGGLSGNTIYF
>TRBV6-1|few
CASSVVGQGVIQETQYF
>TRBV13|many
CASSSNQDGLSYEQYF
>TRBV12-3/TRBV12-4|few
CASRRPGLAGAYNEQFF
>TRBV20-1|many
CSAGPLRGLGNQPQHF
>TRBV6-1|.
CASSGVPGGRNEQFF
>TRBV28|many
CASSSYRGGDSYEQYF
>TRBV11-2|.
CASSQLKGEYQETQYF
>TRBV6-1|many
CASSEASEGSNEQFF
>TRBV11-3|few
CASSSGLAGGPSVEQYF
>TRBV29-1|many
CSGTAANTGELFF
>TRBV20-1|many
CSAVEFGKTTDTQYF
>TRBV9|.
CASSDGDFLLNYGYTF
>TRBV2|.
CASMRRSAYNEQFF
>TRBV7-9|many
CASSLDKNEQFF
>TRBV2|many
CASSEGHSGNTIYF
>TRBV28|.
CASSDQNTEAFF
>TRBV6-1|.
CASRRPGQGYGYTF
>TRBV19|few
CASSPTGSSYEQYF
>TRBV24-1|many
CATSDPGDSGSTDTQYF